The 14 T cell receptor beta chains below come from one sample, sequenced in a study of T cells in Graves' hyperthyroidism and ophthalmopathy. Amplified TCR beta CDR3 regions derived from RNA transcripts. HTBI primers drove first-round RT-PCR of the TCR CDR3. TCRdb re-called the multiplex PCR reads with MiXCR, one entry per CDR3 protein. The sample records fewer than 650,000 distinct CDR3 sequences, around 13% being singletons. Sequencing used blood. Source of these receptors: a woman between 40 and 50 years old with Graves' hyperthyroidism.

This clonotype was seen at least ten times. The V gene is TRBV2, the J gene TRBJ2-1; 7 bases align to TRBD1. With 2 bases clipped from V and 6 bases from J, the junction kept 7 bases outside the gene matches. CDR1 is SNHLY, CDR2 FYNNEI, per germline. This CDR3 has 15 amino acids. The CDR3 DNA is TGTGCCAGCAGTGAATCCGGCAGGGGGACCAATGAGCAGTTCTTC. This codes for CASSESGRGTNEQFF.

As for this clonotype: A read error may be the cause here, since a much bigger clone is one base away. The J gene is TRBJ2-7, the V gene TRBV7-9; 14 bases agree with TRBD2. There are 14 residues in the CDR3. After removal of 5 bases from V and 6 bases from J, the junction contained 3 bases not matched to a gene. Germline V CDR1 and CDR2: SEHNR, FQNEAQ (reference sequence). The CDR3 spells CASSAGLAGAEQYF. The CDR3 DNA is TGTGCCAGCAGCGCGGGACTAGCGGGAGCCGAGCAGTACTTC.

In this sample, this clonotype turned up many times. The chain carries TRBV7-2 and TRBJ2-3; the match to TRBD2 covers 10 bases. CDR1 SGHTA and CDR2 FQGNSA come from the germline V gene. V dropped 1 base and J dropped 1; count of bases not matched to a gene: 5. The length of the CDR3 is 17 residues. CDR3 region: CASSLGPGTSGTDTQYF. The CDR3 nucleotides are TGTGCCAGCAGCTTAGGCCCCGGGACTAGCGGCACAGATACGCAGTATTTT.

This clonotype was seen at least ten times. This rearrangement joins TRBV5-1 to TRBJ2-1, with 7 nucleotides matching TRBD1. The length of the CDR3 is 14 residues. V lost 4 bases to trimming and J lost 3 bases; unmatched junction nucleotides: 4. Per germline, CDR1 SGHRS and CDR2 YFSETQ. The chain's CDR3 is CASSLGQSYNEQFF. Written as DNA, the CDR3 is TGCGCCAGCAGCCTGGGACAGAGCTACAATGAGCAGTTCTTC.

The sample holds many counts of this clonotype. The chain links TRBV7-2 to TRBJ2-1, with D hard to call. CDR3 length equals 14 residues. V gave up 5 bases and J gave up 2 bases, with 10 bases separating them. Per the germline V gene, CDR1 is SGHTA and CDR2 is FQGNSA. CDR3: CASSPAPPYNEQFF. The CDR3 DNA reads TGTGCCAGCAGCCCCGCCCCCCCCTACAATGAGCAGTTCTTC. Based on the CDR3 plus reference TRBV7-2 and TRBJ2-1, the full variable domain is GAGVSQSPSNKVTEKGKDVELRCDPISGHTALYWYRQSLGQGLEFLIYFQGNSAPDKSGLPSDRFSAERTGGSVSTLTIQRTQQEDSAVYLCASSPAPPYNEQFFGPGTRLTVL.

For this clonotype: One end of the junction is discordant with germline, which a read error may explain. J is TRBJ2-3 and V is TRBV11-2; D is unresolved. Germline V lookup: CDR1 SGHAT, CDR2 FQNNGV. The CDR3 has 14 amino acids. As DNA, the CDR3 is TGTGCCAGCAGCTTAGAAGTGACGAGAGATACGCGGTATTTT. It specifies CASSLEVTRDTRYF.

CDR3 protein: CASSFKLPYEQYF. DNA for the CDR3: TGTGCCAGCAGTTTTAAACTACCCTACGAGCAGTACTTC. The chain combines TRBV27 with TRBJ2-7; D is uncertain. The CDR3 spans 13 residues. CDR1 is MNHEY, CDR2 SMNVEV, per germline (reference sequence). The V gene lost 3 bases and the J gene lost 2 bases, with 8 bases spanning the gap.

This clonotype was picked up many times. The rearrangement links TRBV11-2 to TRBJ2-1, with D hard to call. The CDR3 spans 14 residues. V shed 3 bases and J shed 2 bases, with 8 bases lying between them. Germline lookup yields CDR1 SGHAT and CDR2 FQNNGV. CDR3 residues: CASSLGSTYNEQFF. The CDR3 coding sequence is TGTGCCAGCAGCTTGGGTAGTACCTACAATGAGCAGTTCTTC.

The chain carries TRBV28 and TRBJ1-3; the D gene is possibly TRBD1 (6 bases). The CDR3 has 16 residues. V was pared by 4 bases and J by 0 bases, with 13 bases between. CDR1 is MDHEN and CDR2 is SYDVKM in the germline V gene. The chain's CDR3 is CASSSYRAGSGNTIYF. In DNA, the CDR3 is TGTGCCAGCAGTTCTTACAGGGCCGGCTCTGGAAACACCATATATTTT.

This clonotype has only a few counts. The rearrangement joins TRBV18 to TRBJ2-7, with 9 bases identical to TRBD1. Germline trimming cut 1 base from V and 3 bases from J; bases unmatched to any gene: 1. Germline loops: CDR1 KGHSH, CDR2 LQKENI. The CDR3 is made up of 14 amino acids. CDR3 residues: CASSPQGQGYEQYF. In DNA, the CDR3 is TGTGCCAGCTCACCACAGGGACAGGGCTACGAGCAGTACTTC.

The table lists this clonotype with many counts. The CDR3 loop is CASSSTSGRGEIWQFF. The CDR3, as DNA: TGTGCCAGCAGCTCAACTAGCGGGAGGGGAGAGATCTGGCAGTTCTTC. The V gene is TRBV7-9, the J gene TRBJ2-1, with TRBD2 identical over 13 bases. J lost 12 bases, V lost 4 bases, and 12 bases had no gene match. The CDR3 loop spans 16 amino acids. The germline V gene has CDR1 SEHNR and CDR2 FQNEAQ (reference sequence).

The table lists this clonotype with a few counts. The chain combines TRBV19 with TRBJ1-5; D not resolved. Between the trimmed V and J ends, which lost 3 bases and 1 base, there was a span of 10 bases. The CDR3 extends over 15 amino acids. Looked up from germline, CDR1 is LNHDA and CDR2 is SQIVND (reference sequence). CDR3 loop: CASSIEGSSNQPQHF. CDR3 coding DNA: TGTGCCAGTAGTATCGAAGGCAGCAGCAATCAGCCCCAGCATTTT.

In its sample, this clonotype was seen many times. The chain links TRBV12-3 or TRBV12-4 to TRBJ2-7, with D hard to call. This CDR3 contains 13 residues. V shed 4 bases and J shed 7 bases, with 14 bases lying between them. The CDR3 coding sequence is TGTGCCAGCAGTTCCGTATCTTTAGGGGAGCAGTACTTC. This sequence encodes CASSSVSLGEQYF.

This clonotype has at least ten counts. The rearrangement uses TRBV12-3 or TRBV12-4 and TRBJ2-3, with 7 positions matching TRBD2. The trim removed 5 bases at V and 2 bases at J, leaving 4 bases unmatched. The CDR3 is 14 amino acids. This CDR3 is CASSSGMVTDTQYF. DNA of the CDR3: TGTGCCAGCAGTAGCGGGATGGTCACAGATACGCAGTATTTT.